One and the same sample provided the 24 T cell receptor beta chains below, sequenced in a study of patients and donors after allogeneic stem cell transplantation. A single record per CDR3 protein comes from TCRdb applying MiXCR to the RT-PCR reads. The table has about 160,000 distinct CDR3 sequences, over 25% seen once; the top ten hold around 3%. What was sequenced was blood, either unsorted or a sorted T cell fraction (not recorded which). The origin of the receptors is a human donor who was either an allogeneic HSCT recipient or a stem cell or donor lymphocyte infusion donor (not recorded which). It is not recorded whose cells these are; they may come from a transplant donor.

This sequence joins TRBV5-4 and TRBJ2-5; D is unresolved. The CDR3 spans 15 residues. The germline gives CDR1 SGHNT, CDR2 YYREEE (reference sequence). V was shortened by 1 base and J by 5 bases, with 15 bases between the two germline ends. The CDR3 DNA reads TGTGCCAGCAGCTTGAGGCGGAGTCTCGGGGAGACCCAGTACTTC. It encodes CASSLRRSLGETQYF.

The CDR3 loop is CASSPLRTGNTGEQFF. In DNA form, the CDR3 reads TGTGCCAGTAGTCCCCTCCGGACGGGCAACACAGGTGAGCAGTTCTTC. V usage is TRBV19 and J usage is TRBJ2-1; D possibly corresponds to TRBD1 (5 bases). Germline lookup yields CDR1 LNHDA and CDR2 SQIVND (reference sequence). V was clipped by 5 bases and J by 9 bases, with 23 bases between them. The CDR3 sequence is 16 residues long.

Only a few counts were recorded for this clonotype. V is TRBV3-1 and J is TRBJ2-5, with 8 positions matching TRBD2. This CDR3 spans 15 amino acids. The J segment lost 5 bases and the V segment lost 4 bases, leaving 9 bases of the junction unmatched. Germline CDR1 and CDR2: LGHDT and YNNKEL (reference sequence). Here the CDR3 reads CASSLFSGKGETQYF. The CDR3, as DNA: TGTGCCAGCAGCCTCTTTAGCGGGAAGGGGGAGACCCAGTACTTC.

This clonotype was counted a few times. This rearrangement joins TRBV7-2 to TRBJ2-1, with TRBD2 matching 10 bases. The CDR3 runs 15 residues. The germline gives CDR1 SGHTA, CDR2 FQGNSA. V was clipped by 0 bases and J by 12 bases; unmatched bases: 8. The CDR3 bases are TGTGCCAGCAGCTTAGCCCTCCTAGCGGGAGAGGGGCAGTTCTTC. As protein: CASSLALLAGEGQFF.

This sequence joins TRBV30 and TRBJ1-1; no clear D gene. CDR3 size: 12 residues. Trimming took off 0 bases at V and 7 bases at J, with 9 bases between the two ends. Germline V CDR1 and CDR2: GTSNPN, SVGIG (reference sequence). CDR3 coding DNA: TGTGCCTGGAGTGTAGGACTAGATGAAGCTTTCTTT. Translation: CAWSVGLDEAFF.

The CDR3 is CASSHLGTGHEQYF. The CDR3 coding sequence is TGCGCCAGCAGCCATCTGGGAACCGGTCACGAGCAGTACTTC. The V call is TRBV4-3, the J call TRBJ2-7; no firm D call. V was cut by 3 bases and J by 5 bases, with 14 bases left in between. Looked up from germline, CDR1 is LGHNA and CDR2 is YSLEER. The CDR3 length is 14 residues.

This clonotype appeared a few times. The chain is built from TRBV18 and TRBJ2-1, with D uncertain. This CDR3 is built from 15 residues. Germline CDR1 reads KGHSH; CDR2 reads LQKENI. The ends were cut back, 0 bases at V and 9 bases at J, with 15 bases in the middle. Written as DNA, the CDR3 is TGTGCCAGCTCACCACCGGCGAGGAATCTTGCTGAGCAGTTCTTC. Protein product: CASSPPARNLAEQFF.

The V gene is TRBV7-2, the J gene TRBJ2-7; perhaps D is TRBD1 or TRBD2 (6 bases each). Germline CDR1 reads SGHTA; CDR2 reads FQGNSA. V was cut by 1 base and J by 7 bases, with 20 bases left in between. The CDR3 is 16 residues long. DNA of the CDR3: TGTGCCAGCAGCTTAGTAGGGTACAGGGAGGTGGGAGAGCAGTACTTC. Its translation: CASSLVGYREVGEQYF.

The rearrangement joins TRBV2 to TRBJ1-3; 9 bases align to TRBD1. This CDR3 has 14 residues. V was pared by 7 bases and J by 2 bases, with 3 bases of the junction left unmatched. The germline V gene has CDR1 SNHLY and CDR2 FYNNEI. CDR3 sequence: CASKGQGPGNTIYF. The DNA for the CDR3 is TGTGCCAGCAAGGGACAGGGCCCTGGAAACACCATATATTTT.

This clonotype was seen only a few times. The CDR3 loop reads CATSPDRVDTGELFF. CDR3 nucleotide sequence: TGTGCCACCAGCCCTGACAGGGTTGACACCGGGGAGCTGTTTTTT. The chain couples TRBV15 to TRBJ2-2; 7 bases agree with TRBD1. Germline loops: CDR1 LNHNV, CDR2 YYDKDF (reference sequence). The CDR3 totals 15 residues. After removal of 5 bases from V and 3 bases from J, the junction contained 6 bases not matched to a gene.

By proportion, this clonotype is medium-sized (0.01 to 0.1%). This sequence joins TRBV20-1 and TRBJ1-2; 8 nucleotides match TRBD1. The V and J ends lost 8 bases and 4 bases, in that order; junction bases with no gene match: 12. The CDR3 length is 14 residues. Germline loops: CDR1 DFQATT, CDR2 SNEGSKA (reference sequence). This chain's CDR3 is CSIAGDRSRYGYTF. The CDR3 DNA sequence: TGCAGTATAGCAGGGGACAGGTCCCGCTATGGCTACACCTTC.

The V and J genes are TRBV10-3 and TRBJ2-7; maybe TRBD1 (6 bases). The CDR3 contains 11 residues. V was shortened by 10 bases and J by 4 bases, with 11 bases between the two germline ends. Germline assignment: CDR1 ENHRY and CDR2 SYGVKD. The CDR3 region is CATGAGYEQYF. CDR3 sequence (DNA): TGTGCCACAGGGGCCGGGTACGAGCAGTACTTC.

This chain links TRBV20-1 with TRBJ1-2; D gene unclear. The CDR3 has 15 amino acids. V shed 6 bases and J shed 4 bases, with 21 bases lying between them. Looked up from germline, CDR1 is DFQATT and CDR2 is SNEGSKA (reference sequence). The DNA for the CDR3 is TGCAGTGCAAATACGCCGGGAAAAAGGACCTATGGCTACACCTTC. This codes for CSANTPGKRTYGYTF.

The chain recombines TRBV27 with TRBJ2-5; TRBD2 is a possible D gene (6 bases). Trimming pared 5 bases from V and 5 bases from J, leaving 18 bases between. Germline CDR1 is MNHEY and CDR2 is SMNVEV (reference sequence). This CDR3 is 15 amino acids long. The DNA for the CDR3 is TGTGCCAGCAGTGCGCCCGGACTTGCGGGGGAGACCCAGTACTTC. Amino acid sequence: CASSAPGLAGETQYF.

The gene calls are TRBV6-5 and TRBJ2-7, with D perhaps matching TRBD2 (6 bases). Germline V CDR1 and CDR2: MNHEY, SVGAGI. The V end was cut by 2 bases, the J end by 3 bases, with 14 bases between. CDR3 length equals 15 residues. The CDR3 DNA reads as TGTGCCAGCAGTTACGGGCTAGCGCGAATCTACGAGCAGTACTTC. This gives the protein CASSYGLARIYEQYF.

The chain recombines TRBV20-1 with TRBJ2-7; D unresolved. The CDR3 is 13 amino acids. V was trimmed by 5 bases and J by 3 bases, leaving 14 bases between them. Per the germline V gene, CDR1 is DFQATT and CDR2 is SNEGSKA (reference sequence). CDR3 in DNA: TGCAGTGCTCCGCACGACCAAAGCTACGAGCAGTACTTC. Translating gives CSAPHDQSYEQYF.

This clonotype occurred a few times. The CDR3, as DNA: TGTGCCAGCTGGGGGCGGACAGGGAAAAGGTACGAGCAGTACTTC. Amino acid sequence: CASWGRTGKRYEQYF. The chain couples TRBV25-1 to TRBJ2-7; 8 bases map to TRBD1. This CDR3 spans 15 amino acids. The germline V gene has CDR1 MGHDK and CDR2 SYGVNS. V shed 8 bases and J 4 bases; nucleotides not matched to a gene: 13.

The rearrangement links TRBV19 to TRBJ1-1, with D possibly matching TRBD1 (5 bases). Germline CDR1 LNHDA, CDR2 SQIVND (reference sequence). V was pared by 7 bases and J by 0 bases, with 12 bases between. This CDR3 has 14 amino acids. As DNA, the CDR3 is TGTGCCAGTACCCCGGGACGAATGAACACTGAAGCTTTCTTT. Protein sequence: CASTPGRMNTEAFF.

The chain joins TRBV5-6 to TRBJ2-4, with unresolved D. This CDR3 spans 12 amino acids. CDR1 and CDR2 (germline): SGHDT, YYEEEE. V was trimmed by 4 bases and J by 7 bases, leaving 9 bases between them. CDR3 loop: CASSPGSNIQYF. The DNA of the CDR3 is TGTGCCAGCAGCCCCGGCAGTAACATTCAGTACTTC.

This clonotype has a handful of counts. The gene calls are TRBV20-1 and TRBJ2-7; TRBD2 aligns across 7 bases. This CDR3 has 13 residues. Per germline, CDR1 DFQATT and CDR2 SNEGSKA (reference sequence). Trimming at V came to 6 bases and at J to 3 bases, leaving 8 bases not matched to a gene. The CDR3 protein is CSAGRAGLYEQYF. The CDR3 nucleotides are TGCAGTGCGGGTCGAGCGGGACTCTACGAGCAGTACTTC.

This clonotype showed up many times. The V call is TRBV5-1, the J call TRBJ1-4, with D perhaps matching TRBD1 (5 bases). The CDR3 contains 13 residues. The germline V gene encodes CDR1 SGHRS and CDR2 YFSETQ. Trimming took 2 bases from V and 5 from J, leaving 7 bases between them. This CDR3 is CASSFGTNEKLFF. The CDR3 region has the DNA TGCGCCAGCAGCTTTGGGACGAATGAAAAACTGTTTTTT.

The sample holds a few counts of this clonotype. The V call is TRBV11-2, the J call TRBJ1-1; D not certain. The germline gives CDR1 SGHAT, CDR2 FQNNGV. The CDR3 has 10 amino acids. CDR3 bases: TGTGCTTCCGGGAGGACTGAAGCTTTCTTT. It yields the protein CASGRTEAFF.

The table lists this clonotype with a few counts. The rearrangement uses TRBV20-1 and TRBJ2-3; D not resolved. Germline V CDR1 and CDR2: DFQATT, SNEGSKA (reference sequence). Deletions cut 3 bases from V and 7 bases from J, with 5 bases between. CDR3 length: 10 amino acids. The CDR3 bases are TGCAGTGCTAGCCATTATACGCAGTATTTT. Translated, it gives CSASHYTQYF.

This sequence joins TRBV20-1 and TRBJ2-7; D is perhaps TRBD2 (5 bases). The CDR3 totals 13 residues. Germline CDR1 reads DFQATT; CDR2 reads SNEGSKA (reference sequence). Deletions cut 3 bases from V and 3 bases from J, with 12 bases between. The CDR3, as DNA: TGCAGTGCTAGGGGTGACTACTTCTACGAGCAGTACTTC. It yields the protein CSARGDYFYEQYF.